This passage covers 22 T cell receptor beta chains from one sample sequenced in a study of shared clonotypes between healthy human individuals. Only in-frame clones appear in the TCRdb table, and some are missing; sequencing was by immunoSEQ multiplex PCR. The sample has some 1 million clones, around 76% seen once. Sequencing was carried out using memory CD4+ T cells sorted from blood. This sample's subset: CD45RA-negative fraction. All receptors come from a man between 18 and 29 years old in good health.

This clone was recorded once. The chain is built from TRBV7-2 and TRBJ2-2; the D call may be TRBD1 or TRBD2 (5 bases each). The length of the CDR3 is 17 residues. V dropped 0 bases and J dropped 3 bases, with 14 bases sitting between them. CDR1 is SGHTA, CDR2 FQGNSA, per germline. The chain's CDR3 is CASSLALSGRDTGELFF. The CDR3 DNA is TGTGCCAGCAGCTTAGCGTTGAGCGGCAGGGACACCGGGGAGCTGTTTTTT.

This clone showed up just once. J is TRBJ2-5 and V is TRBV11-2; D ambiguous. The DNA end is more similar to TRBJ2-7, so the J call may be wrong. This CDR3 spans 14 amino acids. CDR1 SGHAT and CDR2 FQNNGV come from the germline V gene. The CDR3 sequence: CASSLEWRTYEQYF. DNA of the CDR3: TGTGCCAGCAGCTTAGAGTGGCGAACCTACGAGCAGTACTTC.

The gene calls are TRBV18 and TRBJ1-2, with 7 bases aligning to TRBD1. The V gene's germline CDR1 is KGHSH and CDR2 LQKENI. Germline trimming cut 4 bases from V and 3 bases from J; bases unmatched to any gene: 2. The CDR3 covers 13 residues. The CDR3 sequence is CASSRGQHYGYTF. The CDR3 nucleotides are TGTGCCAGCTCACGGGGACAGCACTATGGCTACACCTTC. The variable domain in full, with the rest retrieved from reference TRBV18 and TRBJ1-2, is NAGVMQNPRHLVRRRGQEARLRCSPMKGHSHVYWYRQLPEEGLKFMVYLQKENIIDESGMPKERFSAEFPKEGPSILRIQQVVRGDSAAYFCASSRGQHYGYTFGSGTRLTVV.

A few counts support this clone. The sample contains more than one DNA sequence encoding this CDR3. This chain links TRBV11-3 with TRBJ2-5; tentatively, D is TRBD2 (5 bases). Per the germline V gene, CDR1 is SGHNT and CDR2 is YENEEA. Trimming removed 6 bases from V and 3 bases from J, with 11 bases in between. This CDR3 spans 13 amino acids. DNA of the CDR3: TGTGCCAGCAGAAAAGACGGGGAAGAGACCCAGTACTTC. It is translated as CASRKDGEETQYF.

This clone was picked up a small number of times. The rearrangement links TRBV27 to TRBJ1-2; D remains unclear. Trimming removed 5 bases from V and 8 bases from J, with 15 bases in between. CDR3 length equals 13 residues. Germline values: CDR1 MNHEY, CDR2 SMNVEV (reference sequence). The CDR3 loop is CASSLTLGWGYTF. The CDR3 DNA reads as TGTGCCAGCAGTCTGACGCTGGGGTGGGGCTACACCTTC.

V is TRBV28 and J is TRBJ1-3; 8 bases agree with TRBD1. The CDR3 consists of 16 residues. The junction had 11 bases not matched to a gene; V was cut back by 7 bases and J by 3 bases. CDR1 is MDHEN and CDR2 is SYDVKM in the germline V gene. The CDR3 DNA is TGTGCCAGCAAACCAGCAGGGGGCACTAGTGGAAACACCATATATTTT. Its protein product is CASKPAGGTSGNTIYF. The full variable domain, in which reference TRBV28 and TRBJ1-3 provide the parts outside the CDR3, is DVKVTQSSRYLVKRTGEKVFLECVQDMDHENMFWYRQDPGLGLRLIYFSYDVKMKEKGDIPEGYSVSREKKERFSLILESASTNQTSMYLCASKPAGGTSGNTIYFGEGSWLTVV.

The chain links TRBV10-2 to TRBJ2-7; a weak D match, TRBD2 (6 bases). V was shortened by 2 bases and J by 3 bases, with 8 bases between the two germline ends. The CDR3 runs 13 residues. The germline V gene has CDR1 WSHSY and CDR2 SAAADI. CDR3 in amino acids: CASSEAGRYEQYF. As DNA, the CDR3 is TGCGCCAGCAGTGAGGCGGGACGCTACGAGCAGTACTTC.

The chain couples TRBV5-8 to TRBJ2-1; D unclear. The germline V gene has CDR1 SGHTS and CDR2 YDEGEE. Deletions cut 0 bases from V and 2 bases from J, with 9 bases between. The CDR3 loop spans 15 amino acids. The CDR3 coding sequence is TGTGCCAGCAGCTTGGGCGAGCGAACCTACAATGAGCAGTTCTTC. This encodes CASSLGERTYNEQFF.

The CDR3 DNA reads as TGCGCCAGCAGCTTGTACCCCGCATATGAGCAGTTCTTC. Protein product: CASSLYPAYEQFF. This rearrangement joins TRBV5-1 to TRBJ2-1, with D unclear. V gave up 1 base and J gave up 8 bases, with 10 bases separating them. Germline CDR1 SGHRS, CDR2 YFSETQ. The CDR3 is 13 amino acids.

V is TRBV30 and J is TRBJ2-3; D is possibly TRBD1 (5 bases). The length of the CDR3 is 12 residues. Germline V lookup: CDR1 GTSNPN, CDR2 SVGIG (reference sequence). Trimming stripped 3 bases from V and 8 bases from J, with 12 bases between. CDR3 loop: CAWSATQGTQYF. The DNA for the CDR3 is TGTGCCTGGAGCGCAACTCAGGGTACGCAGTATTTT. Based on the CDR3 plus reference TRBV30 and TRBJ2-3, the full variable domain is SQTIHQWPATLVQPVGSPLSLECTVEGTSNPNLYWYRQAAGRGLQLLFYSVGIGQISSEVPQNLSASRPQDRQFILSSKKLLLSDSGFYLCAWSATQGTQYFGPGTRLTVL.

Notes on this clone: A far larger clone is only one base removed, so a read error is likely. The sample has other DNA sequences that encode this CDR3 too. The genes are TRBV9 and TRBJ1-6; tentatively, D is TRBD1 (5 bases). The CDR3 length is 17 residues. CDR1 and CDR2 from the germline V gene are SGDLS and YYNGEE. V dropped 4 bases and J dropped 16 bases, with 30 bases sitting between them. CDR3 loop: CASSPTPPTWSGGPLHF. As DNA, the CDR3 is TGTGCCAGCAGCCCCACCCCTCCGACTTGGTCGGGGGGACCTCTCCACTTT.

The CDR3 region has the DNA TGTGCCTGGAGTGTAAGAGCGGGGGGGGCAGAGACCCAGTACTTC. Amino acids: CAWSVRAGGAETQYF. This chain links TRBV30 with TRBJ2-5, with 10 bases aligning to TRBD2. The CDR3 contains 15 residues. Losses at the gene ends were 0 bases for V and 4 bases for J; bases not matched to a gene: 5. The V gene's germline CDR1 is GTSNPN and CDR2 SVGIG (reference sequence). The variable domain in full, with the rest retrieved from reference TRBV30 and TRBJ2-5, is SQTIHQWPATLVQPVGSPLSLECTVEGTSNPNLYWYRQAAGRGLQLLFYSVGIGQISSEVPQNLSASRPQDRQFILSSKKLLLSDSGFYLCAWSVRAGGAETQYFGPGTRLLVL.

This clone was seen many times. The genes are TRBV19 and TRBJ1-3; D is undetermined. Trimming took off 8 bases at V and 2 bases at J, with 13 bases between the two ends. The CDR3 consists of 14 residues. The V gene's germline CDR1 is LNHDA and CDR2 SQIVND (reference sequence). As DNA, the CDR3 is TGTGCCAGTGACTTAGGGATCGCTGGAAACACCATATATTTT. As protein: CASDLGIAGNTIYF.

This clone was found a few times. The chain joins TRBV20-1 to TRBJ1-2; the D gene is possibly TRBD1 (5 bases). The CDR3 is 11 residues long. Trimming pared 2 bases from V and 10 bases from J, leaving 11 bases between. Germline V lookup: CDR1 DFQATT, CDR2 SNEGSKA (reference sequence). The chain's CDR3 is CSARIGASYTF. For the CDR3, the DNA is TGCAGTGCTAGAATCGGGGCTTCCTACACCTTC.

The J gene is TRBJ1-2, the V gene TRBV18; D remains ambiguous. V lost 6 bases, J lost 3 bases, and 17 bases lay in between. CDR1 is KGHSH and CDR2 is LQKENI in the germline V gene. The CDR3 spans 15 residues. The CDR3 DNA sequence: TGTGCCAGCTCCTGGACGACCCTCGAGGACTATGGCTACACCTTC. It encodes CASSWTTLEDYGYTF.

J is TRBJ2-2 and V is TRBV7-2; 7 positions agree with TRBD1. The germline gives CDR1 SGHTA, CDR2 FQGNSA. The CDR3 length is 15 residues. With 3 bases clipped from V and 4 bases from J, the junction kept 5 bases outside the gene matches. The CDR3 DNA sequence: TGTGCCAGCAGCTTTGGACAGGCGACCACCGGGGAGCTGTTTTTT. Protein sequence: CASSFGQATTGELFF. Based on the CDR3 plus reference TRBV7-2 and TRBJ2-2, the full variable domain is GAGVSQSPSNKVTEKGKDVELRCDPISGHTALYWYRQSLGQGLEFLIYFQGNSAPDKSGLPSDRFSAERTGGSVSTLTIQRTQQEDSAVYLCASSFGQATTGELFFGEGSRLTVL.

The chain links TRBV29-1 to TRBJ1-1; 9 nucleotides match TRBD1. Germline V lookup: CDR1 SQVTM, CDR2 ANQGSEA. This CDR3 has 13 residues. After removal of 7 bases from V and 4 bases from J, the junction contained 7 bases not matched to a gene. The CDR3 DNA is TGCAGCGGGGAAACAGGGGGCGGCACTGAAGCTTTCTTT. Protein product: CSGETGGGTEAFF. Complete variable domain (other parts from reference TRBV29-1 and TRBJ1-1): SAVISQKPSRDICQRGTSLTIQCQVDSQVTMMFWYRQQPGQSLTLIATANQGSEATYESGFVIDKFPISRPNLTFSTLTVSNMSPEDSSIYLCSGETGGGTEAFFGQGTRLTVV.

The chain recombines TRBV28 with TRBJ1-6, with TRBD1 matching over 7 bases. Per germline, CDR1 MDHEN and CDR2 SYDVKM. The V gene end was trimmed by 3 bases and the J gene end by 7 bases; junction bases not matched to a gene: 9. The length of the CDR3 is 16 residues. CDR3 sequence: CASSFFWTGENSPLHF. Here the CDR3 DNA reads TGTGCCAGCAGTTTTTTTTGGACAGGCGAAAATTCACCCCTCCACTTT.

This clone has just one count. V usage is TRBV7-6 and J usage is TRBJ1-1; a possible D gene is TRBD1 (5 bases). V lost 7 bases to trimming and J lost 0 bases, with 9 bases between them. Germline CDR1 is SGHVS and CDR2 is FNYEAQ. CDR3 length: 13 amino acids. The CDR3 region has the DNA TGTGCCAGCACGAAGGGGATGAACACTGAAGCTTTCTTT. This codes for CASTKGMNTEAFF.

The chain joins TRBV18 to TRBJ1-6; D is undetermined. Trimming stripped 3 bases from V and 7 bases from J, with 13 bases between. The CDR3 consists of 15 residues. Per the germline V gene, CDR1 is KGHSH and CDR2 is LQKENI. CDR3 DNA sequence: TGTGCCAGCTCACCTATACCGGTGGAAAATTCACCCCTCCACTTT. Protein product: CASSPIPVENSPLHF.

In regard to this clone: Other nucleotide sequences in the sample specify the same CDR3. The V call is TRBV9, the J call TRBJ1-3; no reliable D call. The germline CDR1 and CDR2 sequences are SGDLS and YYNGEE. CDR3 length equals 14 residues. V was trimmed by 2 bases and J by 0 bases, leaving 6 bases between them. CDR3 DNA sequence: TGTGCCAGCAGCGTTGCCGACTCTGGAAACACCATATATTTT. Amino acids: CASSVADSGNTIYF.

The V gene is TRBV5-1, the J gene TRBJ2-2; 9 nucleotides align to TRBD1. This CDR3 has 15 residues. With 2 bases clipped from V and 6 bases from J, the junction kept 5 bases outside the gene matches. The germline V gene has CDR1 SGHRS and CDR2 YFSETQ. The CDR3 sequence is CASSFLQGAAGELFF. CDR3 nucleotide sequence: TGCGCCAGCAGCTTCTTACAGGGGGCGGCCGGGGAGCTGTTTTTT. Full variable domain (missing parts from reference TRBV5-1 and TRBJ2-2): KAGVTQTPRYLIKTRGQQVTLSCSPISGHRSVSWYQQTPGQGLQFLFEYFSETQRNKGNFPGRFSGRQFSNSRSEMNVSTLELGDSALYLCASSFLQGAAGELFFGEGSRLTVL.